This note documents a single T cell receptor (beta chain) sequence. TCRdb's copy holds only in-frame clones and misses some; the assay was immunoSEQ multiplex PCR. The table records some 500,000 clones, roughly nine tenths of them present only once. The CDR3 is made up of 14 amino acids. With 0 bases removed from V and 0 bases from J, the gap between germline ends came to 4 bases. Germline V gives CDR1 SGHNT, CDR2 YYREEE (reference sequence). The data were taken from a study of blood T cell repertoires in COVID-19. In Seattle, patients joined the study during active infection and were tracked longitudinally.

This sequence originates from a woman in her forties or fifties with COVID-19, enrolled during active disease. J is TRBJ1-3 and V is TRBV5-4; D gene uncertain. Sequenced input: peripheral blood. Here the CDR3 reads CASSLDISGNTIYF. CDR3 coding DNA: TGTGCCAGCAGCTTGGACATCTCTGGAAACACCATATATTTT.